This TCR beta chain was recorded in a study of cytomegalovirus exposure and HLA in healthy donors. Study-wide points: In a later analysis, a missense DCLRE1C variant was linked to TCR beta V- and J-gene trimming. Some V segments, including TRBV6-2 and TRBV6-3, were excluded as indistinguishable.

To note about this clone: Its specificity is not known.

This CDR3 is built from 16 residues. The donors gave bone marrow, and they were healthy. The PCR made use of 60 Vbeta and 13 Jbeta primers. TCRdb keeps only in-frame clones here, not all; method: immunoSEQ multiplex PCR. The repertoire holds 250,000 or so clones, with about 80% as singletons. The chain links TRBV21-1 to TRBJ1-1; the table calls TRBD1, which could not be checked here. TRBV21-1 is an annotated pseudogene. The TCR was taken from a woman aged 60-75 years in good health and CMV-seropositive. Sequencing was carried out using PBMCs. The CDR3, as DNA: TGTGCCAGCAAACCAGGGGGCGCAGGGTCCAACACTGAAGCTTTCTTT. Translated: CASKPGGAGSNTEAFF.